One sample yielded the 7 T cell receptor beta chains listed below, sequenced in a study of cytomegalovirus exposure and HLA in healthy donors. PCR employed 60 Vbeta and 13 Jbeta primers. Here immunoSEQ multiplex PCR was the method, and the copy in TCRdb shows in-frame clones only, minus some. The sample has roughly 240,000 clones; 82% are singletons. The sample was PBMCs. Receptor source: a woman between 40 and 55 years old in good health and CMV-seropositive.

This clone counts as medium-sized. This sequence joins TRBV18 and TRBJ2-7; 10 nucleotides agree with TRBD1. The V and J ends lost 3 bases and 3 bases, in that order; junction bases with no gene match: 5. Germline CDR1 KGHSH, CDR2 LQKENI. The CDR3 sequence is 15 residues long. The DNA for the CDR3 is TGTGCCAGCTCACCGAGGGACAGGGGTATCTACGAGCAGTACTTC. Encoded protein: CASSPRDRGIYEQYF.

This clone was detected only once. The V gene is TRBV5-6, the J gene TRBJ2-1; D uncertain. The V end lost 4 bases, the J end lost 0 bases, and 14 bases lay between the germline ends. CDR3 length: 16 amino acids. CDR1 is SGHDT and CDR2 is YYEEEE in the germline V gene. CDR3 sequence reads: CASSRRRVSSYNEQFF. The CDR3 DNA reads TGTGCCAGCAGCCGCCGACGGGTGAGCTCCTACAATGAGCAGTTCTTC.

V and J are TRBV7-3 and TRBJ2-7; the D is unclear. Germline CDR1 and CDR2: SGHTA and FQGTGA. This CDR3 is built from 15 residues. Trimming shortened V by 0 bases and J by 7 bases, and 16 bases separated the two germline ends. The CDR3 DNA sequence: TGTGCCAGCAGCTTAACCGGCGGCACCCCTCATGAGCAGTACTTC. It specifies CASSLTGGTPHEQYF.

V gene TRBV9 combines with J gene TRBJ2-7, with 7 nucleotides matching TRBD2. In germline, CDR1 is SGDLS, CDR2 YYNGEE. V shed 0 bases and J 1 base; nucleotides not matched to a gene: 4. The CDR3 is 15 residues long. The CDR3 bases are TGTGCCAGCAGCGTAGAAGGGACTACATCCTACGAGCAGTACTTC. Protein product: CASSVEGTTSYEQYF.

V usage is TRBV6-1 and J usage is TRBJ2-5, with 9 nucleotides matching TRBD1. CDR3 size: 16 residues. Germline V CDR1 and CDR2: MNHNS, SASEGT. The ends lost 0 bases at V and 11 bases at J; junction bases unmatched: 13. Here the CDR3 DNA reads TGTGCCAGCAGTGAAGCGAGGGACAGGGCATCAAAGCAGCAGTACTTC. This gives the protein CASSEARDRASKQQYF.

The gene calls are TRBV5-1 and TRBJ2-1, with TRBD2 matching over 8 bases. Per the germline V gene, CDR1 is SGHRS and CDR2 is YFSETQ. This CDR3 is 16 amino acids long. V gave up 0 bases and J gave up 3 bases; unmatched junction bases: 5. The CDR3 protein is CASSLDGGGLYNEQFF. CDR3 DNA: TGCGCCAGCAGCTTGGACGGCGGGGGGCTCTACAATGAGCAGTTCTTC.

This clone was seen just once. The J gene is TRBJ1-3, the V gene TRBV7-2; 9 bases line up with TRBD1. Looked up from germline, CDR1 is SGHTA and CDR2 is FQGNSA. V was pared by 5 bases and J by 4 bases, with 9 bases of the junction left unmatched. The CDR3 is 16 amino acids. The CDR3 loop is CASSLQGAITGNTIYF. Written as DNA, the CDR3 is TGTGCCAGCAGCCTACAGGGGGCGATCACCGGAAACACCATATATTTT.